The 2 T cell receptor beta chains reported below all come from one sample, sequenced in a study of blood T cell repertoires in COVID-19. Clones were read by immunoSEQ multiplex PCR, and TCRdb kept only the in-frame ones, dropping some. The table records 300,000 to 400,000 clones, less than 85% of them present only once. The sequenced sample was PBMCs or T cells enriched from blood (not recorded which). These TCRs come from a woman in her 30s who had been exposed to COVID-19.

In this sample, this clone turned up once. The chain carries TRBV4-2 and TRBJ1-1; no definite D call. Germline V gives CDR1 LGHNA, CDR2 YNFKEQ. The CDR3 runs 15 residues. The V end lost 1 base, the J end lost 3 bases, and 12 bases lay between the germline ends. CDR3 protein: CASSQAFGRDTEAFF. CDR3 DNA: TGTGCCAGCAGCCAAGCTTTCGGGCGGGACACTGAAGCTTTCTTT.

Remarks on this clone: The sample contains more than one DNA sequence encoding this CDR3. J is TRBJ1-1 and V is TRBV28; 8 nucleotides agree with TRBD1. The germline V gene encodes CDR1 MDHEN and CDR2 SYDVKM. The CDR3 covers 14 residues. The trim removed 5 bases at V and 1 base at J, leaving 3 bases unmatched. The CDR3 DNA sequence: TGTGCCAGCAGTCTCGGACAGGGGAACACTGAAGCTTTCTTT. Translation gives CASSLGQGNTEAFF. Full variable domain (remainder filled in from reference TRBV28 and TRBJ1-1): DVKVTQSSRYLVKRTGEKVFLECVQDMDHENMFWYRQDPGLGLRLIYFSYDVKMKEKGDIPEGYSVSREKKERFSLILESASTNQTSMYLCASSLGQGNTEAFFGQGTRLTVV.